This T cell receptor beta chain was obtained from a study of cytomegalovirus exposure and HLA in healthy donors. Trimming took 2 bases from V and 6 from J; bases not matched to a gene: 11. The germline V gene has CDR1 MNHNS and CDR2 SASEGT. This CDR3 has 17 residues. About this clone: Its antigen remains unknown.

The PCR had 60 Vbeta and 13 Jbeta primers. Assay used: immunoSEQ multiplex PCR; TCRdb lists only in-frame clones, some missing. The sample carries 150,000 to 200,000 clones, approximately 84% recorded once. The study, taken as a whole, reports: Later work associated fewer than 20,000 TCR beta sequences with HLA alleles at 0.05 false discovery rate. In a later analysis, an Asian-associated ancestry cluster reportedly showed fewer N-insertions than the 666-donor mean. Most of the TCR beta V segments (in an earlier analysis) were productive either about 87% or about 30% of the time. In vitro work confirmed that three CMV-associated chains recognize CMV antigens.

The clonotype was recovered from a boy aged 5-17 years in good health and CMV-seronegative. Specimen: PBMCs. J is TRBJ2-7 and V is TRBV6-1; 12 bases are a match to TRBD2. For the CDR3, the DNA is TGTGCCAGCAGTGAACTCAGTGGGCTAGCGGGGGGGCGCGAGCAGTACTTC. This encodes CASSELSGLAGGREQYF.